The 8 T cell receptor beta chains given below trace back to one sample, sequenced in a study of blood T cells in healthy people across ages. Through a sample-barcoded 5' primer and a J-beta primer mix, a second PCR was run for roughly 6 to 12 cycles. TCRdb analysed the 5' RACE reads with MiXCR anew, one entry per CDR3 protein. The table has 650,000 to 700,000 distinct CDR3 sequences, roughly 32% seen once. Sequenced material: blood. All receptors come from a woman older than 75 in good health.

This clonotype was found many times. J is TRBJ1-2 and V is TRBV20-1; D is unresolved. The germline CDR1 and CDR2 sequences are DFQATT and SNEGSKA (reference sequence). The CDR3 consists of 9 residues. The CDR3, as DNA: TGCAGCGGTTCCGATGGCTACACCTTC. Encoded protein: CSGSDGYTF.

This clonotype was seen more than once but under ten times. The V and J genes are TRBV30 and TRBJ2-3, with D maybe TRBD2 (6 bases). The germline V gene has CDR1 GTSNPN and CDR2 SVGIG (reference sequence). The V end lost 8 bases, the J end lost 5 bases, and 11 bases lay between the germline ends. The CDR3 spans 11 residues. CDR3 DNA: TGTGCCCAGATAGCGGAAGATACGCAGTATTTT. It yields the protein CAQIAEDTQYF.

The chain joins TRBV18 to TRBJ1-1; perhaps TRBD1 as D (6 bases). CDR3 length: 16 amino acids. The V end was cut by 3 bases, the J end by 0 bases, with 14 bases between. Per germline, CDR1 KGHSH and CDR2 LQKENI. CDR3 amino acids: CASSPTRGQMNTEAFF. In nucleotides, the CDR3 is TGTGCCAGCTCACCCACTCGTGGACAGATGAACACTGAAGCTTTCTTT.

This clonotype was picked up many times. This sequence joins TRBV5-6 and TRBJ2-7; D possibly corresponds to TRBD1 (6 bases). The CDR3 is 13 residues long. Germline CDR1 is SGHDT and CDR2 is YYEEEE. Trimming cost V 4 bases and J 7 bases, with 15 bases left between them. CDR3 coding DNA: TGTGCCAGCAGCCTACCGACCCAGGGGGAGCAGTACTTC. Protein: CASSLPTQGEQYF.

The sample holds a few counts of this clonotype. V is TRBV5-5 and J is TRBJ2-7; 9 bases line up with TRBD2. V lost 1 base, J lost 1 base, and 3 bases stayed unmatched. CDR3 size: 15 residues. Germline-derived CDR1 and CDR2 are SGHKS and YYEKEE (reference sequence). CDR3 region: CASSLRLAGSYEQYF. CDR3 sequence (DNA): TGTGCCAGCAGCTTGCGCCTAGCGGGATCCTACGAGCAGTACTTC.

This CDR3 reads CASSEAPGLLYEQYF. Written as DNA, the CDR3 is TGTGCCAGCAGTGAAGCGCCGGGACTCCTCTACGAGCAGTACTTC. This chain joins TRBV6-1 and TRBJ2-7; possibly TRBD2 for D (6 bases). The length of the CDR3 is 15 residues. V was clipped by 0 bases and J by 3 bases, with 12 bases between them. From germline, CDR1 is MNHNS and CDR2 SASEGT.

This chain links TRBV30 with TRBJ1-5; D is unresolved. V was clipped by 3 bases and J by 1 base, with 7 bases between them. The CDR3 is 13 residues long. Looked up from germline, CDR1 is GTSNPN and CDR2 is SVGIG (reference sequence). CDR3 coding DNA: TGTGCCTGGAGCTCTTACAGCAATCAGCCCCAGCATTTT. Its translation is CAWSSYSNQPQHF.

This clonotype was counted ten times or more. The genes are TRBV20-1 and TRBJ2-1, with unresolved D. V was shortened by 2 bases and J by 5 bases, with 4 bases between the two germline ends. The CDR3 covers 11 residues. The germline V gene has CDR1 DFQATT and CDR2 SNEGSKA (reference sequence). The CDR3 DNA reads TGCAGTGCTAGACTAGACAATGAGCAGTTCTTC. Protein: CSARLDNEQFF.